The 24 T cell receptor beta chains in this list originate from one sample, sequenced in a study of T cell responses to AZD1222 COVID-19 vaccine. Produced via immunoSEQ multiplex PCR; TCRdb's table is partial and in-frame only. The sample lists some 150,000 clones; 70% to 90% were seen once. Here the sequenced sample was peripheral blood, taken after recovery from COVID-19. These receptor sequences come from an adult who had recovered from COVID-19.

The chain employs TRBV5-1 and TRBJ2-5, with TRBD1 matching 7 bases. CDR3 length: 15 residues. Per germline, CDR1 SGHRS and CDR2 YFSETQ. The V segment lost 0 bases and the J segment 2 bases; nucleotides outside the gene matches: 4. The CDR3 spells CASSLGDSRQETQYF. The DNA of the CDR3 is TGCGCCAGCAGCTTGGGGGACAGTCGGCAAGAGACCCAGTACTTC.

J is TRBJ1-2 and V is TRBV7-2; D is unresolved. Germline V CDR1 and CDR2: SGHTA, FQGNSA. Trimming left V 0 bases short and J 3 bases short, with 11 bases between. This CDR3 is 15 amino acids long. The CDR3: CASSLARSTYYGYTF. The CDR3 DNA sequence: TGTGCCAGCAGCTTAGCTCGAAGCACCTACTATGGCTACACCTTC.

The chain links TRBV5-1 to TRBJ2-3; D possibly corresponds to TRBD2 (5 bases). The length of the CDR3 is 13 residues. Germline V gene data show CDR1 as SGHRS and CDR2 as YFSETQ. The V and J ends lost 1 base and 3 bases respectively, with 6 bases between them. This chain's CDR3 is CASSLSGTDTQYF. For the CDR3, the DNA is TGCGCCAGCAGCTTGTCGGGGACAGATACGCAGTATTTT.

The V call is TRBV18, the J call TRBJ2-7; tentative D call: TRBD1 (6 bases). CDR1 is KGHSH and CDR2 is LQKENI in the germline V gene. CDR3 length: 12 residues. V was cut by 5 bases and J by 5 bases, with 10 bases left in between. CDR3 loop: CASSETGNEQYF. Here the CDR3 DNA reads TGTGCCAGCTCAGAAACAGGGAACGAGCAGTACTTC. Complete variable domain (other parts from reference TRBV18 and TRBJ2-7): NAGVMQNPRHLVRRRGQEARLRCSPMKGHSHVYWYRQLPEEGLKFMVYLQKENIIDESGMPKERFSAEFPKEGPSILRIQQVVRGDSAAYFCASSETGNEQYFGPGTRLTVT.

The V call is TRBV6-1, the J call TRBJ2-7; D uncertain. Trimming pared 3 bases from V and 0 bases from J, leaving 9 bases between. The CDR3 totals 14 residues. The V gene's germline CDR1 is MNHNS and CDR2 SASEGT. The CDR3 DNA follows: TGTGCCAGCAGTGACGGATTCAGCTCCTACGAGCAGTACTTC. Its translation: CASSDGFSSYEQYF.

The rearrangement joins TRBV7-8 to TRBJ2-2; D might be TRBD2 (5 bases). The CDR3 contains 16 residues. CDR1 is SGHVS and CDR2 is FQNEAQ in the germline V gene. Deletions cut 1 base from V and 1 base from J, with 10 bases between. The CDR3 sequence is CASSLDRDVNTGELFF. The CDR3 nucleotides are TGTGCCAGCAGCTTAGACCGGGATGTGAACACCGGGGAGCTGTTTTTT.

This clone turned up a few times. The genes are TRBV7-9 and TRBJ2-2; no clear D gene. V lost 1 base, J lost 2 bases, and 5 bases lay in between. Germline CDR1 and CDR2: SEHNR and FQNEAQ (reference sequence). CDR3 length equals 14 residues. The CDR3 region is CASSLGGNTGELFF. Here the CDR3 DNA reads TGTGCCAGCAGCTTAGGGGGAAACACCGGGGAGCTGTTTTTT.

The chain links TRBV2 to TRBJ2-2; D ambiguous. Deletions cut 0 bases from V and 2 bases from J, with 7 bases between. Germline lookup yields CDR1 SNHLY and CDR2 FYNNEI. CDR3 length: 15 amino acids. For the CDR3, the DNA is TGTGCCAGCAGTGAAGCGCCCCGAAACACCGGGGAGCTGTTTTTT. Amino acids: CASSEAPRNTGELFF.

The chain combines TRBV7-9 with TRBJ1-1, with a weak D call TRBD1 (5 bases). V gave up 5 bases and J gave up 2 bases, with 12 bases separating them. The germline CDR1 and CDR2 sequences are SEHNR and FQNEAQ (reference sequence). The CDR3 covers 14 residues. CDR3 sequence: CASSLTEPNTEAFF. The CDR3 bases are TGTGCCAGCAGCCTGACAGAGCCTAACACTGAAGCTTTCTTT.

This clone is a singleton in its sample. J is TRBJ1-1 and V is TRBV19; tentatively, D is TRBD1 (6 bases). The CDR3 runs to 13 residues. CDR1 is LNHDA, CDR2 SQIVND, per germline (reference sequence). V was clipped by 11 bases and J by 4 bases, with 17 bases between them. In DNA form, the CDR3 reads TGTGCCGCCACGCAGGGGTGGAGCACTGAAGCTTTCTTT. It encodes CAATQGWSTEAFF.

The chain joins TRBV9 to TRBJ2-3; unclear D gene. The CDR3 is 13 amino acids. V was cut by 1 base and J by 5 bases, with 8 bases left in between. The germline V gene encodes CDR1 SGDLS and CDR2 YYNGEE. DNA of the CDR3: TGTGCCAGCAGCGTAAGGGCGGTAGATACGCAGTATTTT. This encodes CASSVRAVDTQYF. The entire variable domain, with the rest obtained from reference TRBV9 and TRBJ2-3, is as follows: DSGVTQTPKHLITATGQRVTLRCSPRSGDLSVYWYQQSLDQGLQFLIQYYNGEERAKGNILERFSAQQFPDLHSELNLSSLELGDSALYFCASSVRAVDTQYFGPGTRLTVL.

The chain couples TRBV10-3 to TRBJ2-7; 7 positions agree with TRBD1. Germline-derived CDR1 and CDR2 are ENHRY and SYGVKD. V shed 5 bases and J 7 bases; nucleotides not matched to a gene: 8. The CDR3 covers 13 residues. Here the CDR3 reads CAISQGVGSEQYF. DNA for the CDR3: TGTGCCATCAGTCAGGGGGTAGGCAGTGAGCAGTACTTC.

The chain combines TRBV4-1 with TRBJ2-3, with a tentative D call TRBD1 (6 bases). This CDR3 is 14 amino acids long. CDR1 and CDR2 (germline): MGHRA, YSYEKL. The V end was cut by 0 bases, the J end by 5 bases, with 9 bases between. The CDR3 region is CASSQEAGVDTQYF. The CDR3 bases are TGCGCCAGCAGCCAAGAAGCAGGGGTAGATACGCAGTATTTT.

V usage is TRBV7-8 and J usage is TRBJ2-7, with TRBD1 identical over 7 bases. The CDR3 totals 17 residues. Trimming removed 0 bases from V and 4 bases from J; junction bases left unmatched: 12. Germline CDR1 SGHVS, CDR2 FQNEAQ. CDR3 nucleotide sequence: TGTGCCAGCAGCTTAGCGGAAGGGGGCATGGGGAGATACGAGCAGTACTTC. It codes for CASSLAEGGMGRYEQYF.

This chain links TRBV11-2 with TRBJ2-7, with unresolved D. The CDR3 has 15 residues. V lost 6 bases and J lost 1, with 16 bases in between. Germline V gene sequence: CDR1 SGHAT, CDR2 FQNNGV. CDR3 in DNA: TGTGCCAGCAGGTTAACCCAAAGCCTGTCCTACGAGCAGTACTTC. It translates to CASRLTQSLSYEQYF.

The chain uses TRBV15 and TRBJ2-3, with D maybe TRBD2 (7 bases). Germline V gene lookup returns CDR1 LNHNV and CDR2 YYDKDF (reference sequence). The V gene lost 3 bases and the J gene lost 6 bases, with 16 bases spanning the gap. The CDR3 covers 15 residues. DNA of the CDR3: TGTGCCACCAGCAGTCCACTGGGGGGGGCTGATACGCAGTATTTT. It yields the protein CATSSPLGGADTQYF.

This chain uses TRBV28 with TRBJ1-1, with a tentative D call TRBD1 (6 bases). CDR1 is MDHEN and CDR2 is SYDVKM in the germline V gene. The CDR3 loop spans 12 amino acids. V lost 5 bases to trimming and J lost 10 bases, with 14 bases between them. In DNA, the CDR3 is TGTGCCAGCAGTACAGGGCCCCATGGAGCTTTCTTT. Translating gives CASSTGPHGAFF. Full variable domain (rest looked up from reference TRBV28 and TRBJ1-1): DVKVTQSSRYLVKRTGEKVFLECVQDMDHENMFWYRQDPGLGLRLIYFSYDVKMKEKGDIPEGYSVSREKKERFSLILESASTNQTSMYLCASSTGPHGAFFGQGTRLTVV.

V gene TRBV2 combines with J gene TRBJ1-5; D gene ambiguous. The germline V gene encodes CDR1 SNHLY and CDR2 FYNNEI. The CDR3 runs to 14 residues. V shed 4 bases and J shed 6 bases, with 13 bases lying between them. CDR3 in amino acids: CASSAGRNGQPQHF. The CDR3, as DNA: TGTGCCAGCAGTGCCGGGAGGAATGGTCAGCCCCAGCATTTT.

The J gene is TRBJ2-7, the V gene TRBV21-1; the table gives TRBD2 as D, unverified against the DNA. TRBV21-1 is annotated as a pseudogene. The CDR3 spans 15 residues. The CDR3, as DNA: TGTGCCAGCAGCTCCCGGCGGGGGCCCAACTACGAGCAGTACTTC. Its protein is CASSSRRGPNYEQYF.

The rearrangement links TRBV20-1 to TRBJ1-1; D is perhaps TRBD1 (6 bases). The length of the CDR3 is 14 residues. Per germline, CDR1 DFQATT and CDR2 SNEGSKA (reference sequence). Deletions cut 3 bases from V and 3 bases from J, with 14 bases between. The CDR3 DNA reads TGCAGTGCTAGTAAGCAGGGGAGGGACACTGAAGCTTTCTTT. Translated, it gives CSASKQGRDTEAFF.

The rearrangement uses TRBV7-2 and TRBJ1-1; D might be TRBD1 (5 bases). Germline CDR1 SGHTA, CDR2 FQGNSA. The CDR3 covers 15 residues. Trimming left V 3 bases short and J 1 base short, with 12 bases between. This CDR3 reads CASSFLGGANTEAFF. In nucleotides, the CDR3 is TGTGCCAGCAGCTTTCTCGGAGGGGCGAACACTGAAGCTTTCTTT.

V usage is TRBV28 and J usage is TRBJ1-3; possibly TRBD1 for D (5 bases). In germline, CDR1 is MDHEN, CDR2 SYDVKM. This CDR3 region has 14 residues. V was trimmed by 10 bases and J by 4 bases, leaving 17 bases between them. CDR3 region: CATHLQGFGNTIYF. The CDR3 nucleotides are TGTGCCACCCATCTGCAGGGTTTCGGAAACACCATATATTTT.

V and J are TRBV9 and TRBJ1-3; weak D call: TRBD1 (5 bases). This CDR3 is 16 amino acids long. V lost 0 bases and J 0 bases, leaving 10 bases between the germline ends. Germline V CDR1 and CDR2: SGDLS, YYNGEE. CDR3 coding DNA: TGTGCCAGCAGCGTAGAACCGACAGCCTCTGGAAACACCATATATTTT. Protein sequence: CASSVEPTASGNTIYF.

J is TRBJ2-7 and V is TRBV6-5; D unclear. Trimming removed 7 bases from V and 6 bases from J, with 10 bases in between. This CDR3 spans 11 amino acids. From germline, CDR1 is MNHEY and CDR2 SVGAGI. CDR3 nucleotide sequence: TGTGCCAGCAATAGGGCGTTCGAGCAGTACTTC. Translation: CASNRAFEQYF.